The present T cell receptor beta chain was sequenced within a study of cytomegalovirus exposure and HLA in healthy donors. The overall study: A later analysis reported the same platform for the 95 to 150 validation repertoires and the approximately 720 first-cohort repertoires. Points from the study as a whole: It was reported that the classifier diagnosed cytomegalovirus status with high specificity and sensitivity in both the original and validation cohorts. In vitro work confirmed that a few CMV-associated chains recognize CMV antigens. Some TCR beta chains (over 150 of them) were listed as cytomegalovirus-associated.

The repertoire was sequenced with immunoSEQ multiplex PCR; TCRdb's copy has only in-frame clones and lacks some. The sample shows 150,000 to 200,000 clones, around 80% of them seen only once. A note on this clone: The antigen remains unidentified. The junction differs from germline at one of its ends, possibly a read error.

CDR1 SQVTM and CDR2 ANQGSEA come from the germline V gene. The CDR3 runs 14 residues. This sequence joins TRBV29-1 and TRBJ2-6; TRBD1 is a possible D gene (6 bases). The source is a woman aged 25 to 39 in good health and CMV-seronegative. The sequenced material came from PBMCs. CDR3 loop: CSAAGVPGANVLTF. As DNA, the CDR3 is TGCAGCGCGGCAGGGGTCCCTGGGGCCAACGTCCTAACTTTC.